This entry lists 5 T cell receptor beta chains sequenced from one sample in a study of blood T cell repertoires in COVID-19. Some clones are missing from TCRdb's copy, which holds only in-frame ones; the method was immunoSEQ multiplex PCR. The table shows 120,000 to 150,000 clones, with around 87% occurring only once. Sequenced input: peripheral blood. The source of these receptors is a middle-aged man who had recovered from COVID-19.

The J gene is TRBJ1-2, the V gene TRBV7-9, with D possibly TRBD1 on 5 matching bases. V dropped 5 bases and J dropped 1 base, with 8 bases sitting between them. This CDR3 is built from 13 residues. Germline values: CDR1 SEHNR, CDR2 FQNEAQ (reference sequence). CDR3 sequence reads: CASSPTDNYGYTF. The CDR3, as DNA: TGTGCCAGCAGCCCGACAGATAACTATGGCTACACCTTC. The whole variable domain, filled in from reference TRBV7-9 and TRBJ1-2, reads DTGVSQNPRHKITKRGQNVTFRCDPISEHNRLYWYRQTLGQGPEFLTYFQNEAQLEKSRLLSDRFSAERPKGSFSTLEIQRTEQGDSAMYLCASSPTDNYGYTFGSGTRLTVV.

The CDR3 DNA is TGTGCCAGCAGTGAGAAGCCAGGAATCTATGGCTACACCTTC. Translating gives CASSEKPGIYGYTF. V and J are TRBV2 and TRBJ1-2; D is unresolved. The V and J ends lost 3 bases and 4 bases respectively, with 12 bases between them. The CDR3 consists of 14 residues. Germline-derived CDR1 and CDR2 are SNHLY and FYNNEI.

The V and J genes are TRBV4-2 and TRBJ1-1, with 8 bases identical to TRBD1. The germline V gene has CDR1 LGHNA and CDR2 YNFKEQ. The trim removed 4 bases at V and 0 bases at J, leaving 10 bases unmatched. CDR3 size: 17 residues. The CDR3 DNA reads TGTGCCAGCAGCCCCCTCCCCAAACAGGGGGTGAACACTGAAGCTTTCTTT. Amino acid sequence: CASSPLPKQGVNTEAFF.

For this clone: The sample has other DNA sequences that encode this CDR3 too. The chain links TRBV5-6 to TRBJ2-5, with TRBD1 identical over 11 bases. Germline-derived CDR1 and CDR2 are SGHDT and YYEEEE. This CDR3 has 15 amino acids. V was pared by 2 bases and J by 5 bases, with 5 bases of the junction left unmatched. The CDR3 region is CASSFGQGATETQYF. CDR3 nucleotides: TGTGCCAGCAGCTTTGGACAGGGGGCTACGGAGACCCAGTACTTC.

The gene calls are TRBV27 and TRBJ1-6, with a weak D call TRBD1 (6 bases). The germline V gene has CDR1 MNHEY and CDR2 SMNVEV (reference sequence). Trimming shortened V by 5 bases and J by 7 bases, and 6 bases separated the two germline ends. The length of the CDR3 is 12 residues. The CDR3 coding sequence is TGTGCCAGCAGTCAGGGGAATTCACCCCTCCACTTT. Its protein is CASSQGNSPLHF.